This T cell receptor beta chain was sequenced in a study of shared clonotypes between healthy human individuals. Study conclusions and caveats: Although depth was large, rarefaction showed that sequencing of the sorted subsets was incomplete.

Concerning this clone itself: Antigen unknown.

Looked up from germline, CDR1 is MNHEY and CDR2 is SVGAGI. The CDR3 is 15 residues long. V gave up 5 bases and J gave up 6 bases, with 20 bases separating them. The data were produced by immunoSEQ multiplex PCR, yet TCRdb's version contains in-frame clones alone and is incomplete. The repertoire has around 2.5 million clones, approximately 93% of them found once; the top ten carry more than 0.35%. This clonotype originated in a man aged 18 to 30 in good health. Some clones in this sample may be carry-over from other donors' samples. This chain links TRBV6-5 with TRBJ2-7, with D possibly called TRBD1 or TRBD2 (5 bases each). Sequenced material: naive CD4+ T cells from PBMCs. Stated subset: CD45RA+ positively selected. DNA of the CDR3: TGTGCCAGCAGTGGCCGGGACGGCGTGGGAGTCGAGCAGTACTTC. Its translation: CASSGRDGVGVEQYF.